This is a list of T cell receptor beta chains from one sample in a study of T cells in Graves' hyperthyroidism and ophthalmopathy. Each CDR3 protein gets one entry after TCRdb re-called the multiplex PCR reads with MiXCR. The data show hundreds of thousands of distinct CDR3 sequences, with roughly 14% seen just once and around 4.5% held by the top ten. Source material: blood. Source of these receptors: a woman in her 40s with Graves' ophthalmopathy. The CDR3 runs from the conserved cysteine through the conserved F or W. Each record gives: clone size, J gene, V gene, D gene, CDR3 protein, CDR3 DNA. D genes are given only for firm matches. Clone size appears in some rows only: once, few, many, or a class for an expanded clone.

clone size: many
J gene: TRBJ2-3
V gene: TRBV15
D gene: -
CDR3 protein: CATSTKQDHTQYF
CDR3 DNA: TGTGCCACCAGCACCAAACAGGATCATACGCAGTATTTT

clone size: many
J gene: TRBJ2-7
V gene: TRBV6-1
D gene: -
CDR3 protein: CASTRWGASYEQYF
CDR3 DNA: TGTGCCAGCACCCGGTGGGGGGCTTCCTACGAGCAGTACTTC

clone size: many
J gene: TRBJ1-2
V gene: TRBV7-9
D gene: -
CDR3 protein: CASSPNLGGYTF
CDR3 DNA: TGTGCCAGCAGCCCAAACCTTGGTGGCTACACCTTC

clone size: many
J gene: TRBJ1-5
V gene: TRBV6-1
D gene: TRBD1
CDR3 protein: CASSEARTGPQPQHF
CDR3 DNA: TGTGCCAGCAGTGAAGCTAGGACAGGGCCTCAGCCCCAGCATTTT

clone size: many
J gene: TRBJ2-2
V gene: TRBV7-2
D gene: -
CDR3 protein: CASSLLATNTGELFF
CDR3 DNA: TGTGCCAGCAGCTTACTAGCGACGAACACCGGGGAGCTGTTTTTT

clone size: many
J gene: TRBJ2-2
V gene: TRBV6-5
D gene: -
CDR3 protein: CASTPSANTGELFF
CDR3 DNA: TGTGCCAGCACCCCGTCAGCGAACACCGGGGAGCTGTTTTTT

clone size: many
J gene: TRBJ2-2
V gene: TRBV27
D gene: TRBD2
CDR3 protein: CASSLGLATGELFF
CDR3 DNA: TGTGCCAGCAGTTTGGGACTAGCTACCGGGGAGCTGTTTTTT

clone size: -
J gene: TRBJ2-5
V gene: TRBV29-1
D gene: -
CDR3 protein: CSVEVHRRIQETQYF
CDR3 DNA: TGCAGCGTTGAAGTTCACAGACGGATACAAGAGACCCAGTACTTC

clone size: many
J gene: TRBJ1-6
V gene: TRBV27
D gene: -
CDR3 protein: CASSDLRSANSPLHF
CDR3 DNA: TGTGCCAGCAGTGACCTCCGATCGGCTAATTCACCCCTCCACTTT

clone size: many
J gene: TRBJ2-7
V gene: TRBV30
D gene: TRBD2
CDR3 protein: CAWSLAGADEQYF
CDR3 DNA: TGTGCCTGGAGTTTAGCGGGAGCCGACGAGCAGTACTTC

clone size: many
J gene: TRBJ1-6
V gene: TRBV6-1
D gene: -
CDR3 protein: CASGSWVLTDNSPLHF
CDR3 DNA: TGTGCCAGCGGATCGTGGGTACTAACCGATAATTCACCCCTCCACTTT

clone size: many
J gene: TRBJ1-2
V gene: TRBV7-2
D gene: -
CDR3 protein: CASSLAATLEEGGYTF
CDR3 DNA: TGTGCCAGCAGCTTAGCAGCAACACTAGAAGAAGGTGGCTACACCTTC

clone size: many
J gene: TRBJ2-7
V gene: TRBV20-1
D gene: -
CDR3 protein: CSARLASLPKQYF
CDR3 DNA: TGCAGTGCTAGACTAGCGTCACTTCCAAAGCAGTACTTC

clone size: many
J gene: TRBJ1-2
V gene: TRBV20-1
D gene: TRBD1
CDR3 protein: CSARDSTGGGLTF
CDR3 DNA: TGCAGTGCTAGAGATAGTACAGGGGGAGGCCTCACCTTC

clone size: many
J gene: TRBJ2-2
V gene: TRBV28
D gene: TRBD1
CDR3 protein: CASSSGQFTGELFF
CDR3 DNA: TGTGCCAGCAGTTCGGGACAGTTCACCGGGGAGCTGTTTTTT

clone size: -
J gene: TRBJ2-7
V gene: TRBV6-1
D gene: TRBD2
CDR3 protein: CASSEAGLAGAHEQYF
CDR3 DNA: TGTGCCAGCAGTGAAGCGGGACTAGCGGGAGCCCACGAGCAGTACTTC

clone size: many
J gene: TRBJ2-7
V gene: TRBV27
D gene: -
CDR3 protein: CASSVAAGPAYEQYF
CDR3 DNA: TGTGCCAGCAGTGTGGCGGCGGGGCCGGCGTACGAGCAGTACTTC

clone size: many
J gene: TRBJ2-2
V gene: TRBV27
D gene: -
CDR3 protein: CASSLFRQGGTGELFF
CDR3 DNA: TGTGCCAGCAGTTTATTCCGACAGGGAGGGACCGGGGAGCTGTTTTTT

clone size: few
J gene: TRBJ2-2
V gene: TRBV18
D gene: -
CDR3 protein: CASSPVGPATGELFF
CDR3 DNA: TGTGCCAGCTCACCAGTTGGACCAGCCACCGGGGAGCTGTTTTTT

clone size: -
J gene: TRBJ1-5
V gene: TRBV12-5
D gene: -
CDR3 protein: CASGLGGDGGAGQPQHF
CDR3 DNA: TGTGCTAGTGGTTTGGGGGGGGACGGGGGCGCGGGTCAGCCCCAGCATTTT

clone size: many
J gene: TRBJ2-5
V gene: TRBV3-1
D gene: -
CDR3 protein: CASSQDLANQETQYF
CDR3 DNA: TGTGCCAGCAGCCAAGATTTGGCGAATCAAGAGACCCAGTACTTC

clone size: -
J gene: TRBJ2-7
V gene: TRBV6-1
D gene: TRBD1
CDR3 protein: CASRTGSLEEQYF
CDR3 DNA: TGTGCCAGCAGGACAGGGAGTTTGGAAGAGCAGTACTTC

clone size: few
J gene: TRBJ1-5
V gene: TRBV28
D gene: -
CDR3 protein: CASSLFLNSNQPQHF
CDR3 DNA: TGTGCCAGCAGTTTATTTCTGAATAGCAATCAGCCCCAGCATTTT

clone size: -
J gene: TRBJ2-7
V gene: TRBV12-3/TRBV12-4
D gene: -
CDR3 protein: CASSLGPIEQYF
CDR3 DNA: TGTGCCAGCAGTTTAGGGCCTATCGAGCAGTACTTC

clone size: many
J gene: TRBJ2-5
V gene: TRBV2
D gene: TRBD1
CDR3 protein: CASSQRTGGEETQYF
CDR3 DNA: TGTGCCAGCAGCCAACGGACAGGGGGTGAGGAGACCCAGTACTTC

clone size: many
J gene: TRBJ1-2
V gene: TRBV28
D gene: -
CDR3 protein: CASSPGYTF
CDR3 DNA: TGTGCCAGCTCACCTGGCTACACCTTC

clone size: many
J gene: TRBJ2-5
V gene: TRBV29-1
D gene: -
CDR3 protein: CSAGQGEETQYF
CDR3 DNA: TGCAGCGCGGGACAAGGAGAAGAGACCCAGTACTTC

clone size: -
J gene: TRBJ2-7
V gene: TRBV6-2/TRBV6-3
D gene: -
CDR3 protein: CASSSTVVSYEQYF
CDR3 DNA: TGTGCCAGCAGTTCCACCGTGGTTTCCTACGAGCAGTACTTC

clone size: many
J gene: TRBJ1-2
V gene: TRBV15
D gene: TRBD1
CDR3 protein: CATSRPATGPGYTF
CDR3 DNA: TGTGCCACCAGCAGACCAGCGACAGGGCCCGGCTACACCTTC

clone size: many
J gene: TRBJ1-1
V gene: TRBV11-1
D gene: -
CDR3 protein: CASNHISSVGAAEAFF
CDR3 DNA: TGTGCCAGCAACCATATTTCTTCGGTGGGGGCCGCTGAAGCTTTCTTT

clone size: -
J gene: TRBJ2-7
V gene: TRBV2
D gene: -
CDR3 protein: CASSGLSVEQYF
CDR3 DNA: TGTGCCAGCAGTGGATTGAGTGTCGAGCAGTACTTC

clone size: many
J gene: TRBJ2-7
V gene: TRBV12-3/TRBV12-4
D gene: TRBD2
CDR3 protein: CASSWPSGFSYEQYF
CDR3 DNA: TGTGCCAGCAGTTGGCCTAGCGGGTTCTCCTACGAGCAGTACTTC

clone size: many
J gene: TRBJ2-2
V gene: TRBV11-2
D gene: -
CDR3 protein: CASSLYPSLGKLFF
CDR3 DNA: TGTGCCAGCAGCTTATATCCGTCCTTGGGGAAGCTGTTTTTT

clone size: many
J gene: TRBJ2-2
V gene: TRBV7-8
D gene: -
CDR3 protein: CASSLFAGLTGELFF
CDR3 DNA: TGTGCCAGCAGCTTGTTCGCGGGACTCACCGGGGAGCTGTTTTTT

clone size: few
J gene: TRBJ2-7
V gene: TRBV12-3/TRBV12-4
D gene: -
CDR3 protein: CASSSGYGEQYF
CDR3 DNA: TGTGCCAGCAGTTCGGGGTACGGCGAGCAGTACTTC

clone size: many
J gene: TRBJ2-5
V gene: TRBV28
D gene: TRBD1
CDR3 protein: CASSLWTGSVETQYF
CDR3 DNA: TGTGCCAGCAGTTTATGGACAGGGTCCGTGGAGACCCAGTACTTC

clone size: -
J gene: TRBJ2-7
V gene: TRBV30
D gene: -
CDR3 protein: CAWSRPGPTYYEQYF
CDR3 DNA: TGTGCCTGGAGTCGACCGGGACCCACCTACTACGAGCAGTACTTC

clone size: few
J gene: TRBJ1-1
V gene: TRBV19
D gene: -
CDR3 protein: CASMAGRLLGEAFF
CDR3 DNA: TGTGCCAGTATGGCAGGGAGGTTATTAGGTGAAGCTTTCTTT

clone size: many
J gene: TRBJ1-1
V gene: TRBV7-9
D gene: -
CDR3 protein: CASSSHAPNTEAFF
CDR3 DNA: TGTGCCAGCAGCTCGCACGCTCCGAACACTGAAGCTTTCTTT

clone size: many
J gene: TRBJ2-2
V gene: TRBV6-5
D gene: -
CDR3 protein: CASSTWGLDTGELFF
CDR3 DNA: TGTGCCAGCAGTACCTGGGGGCTAGACACCGGGGAGCTGTTTTTT

clone size: many
J gene: TRBJ2-7
V gene: TRBV5-1
D gene: TRBD1
CDR3 protein: CASRGGGTGSYEQYF
CDR3 DNA: TGCGCCAGCAGAGGGGGCGGGACAGGCTCCTACGAGCAGTACTTC

clone size: few
J gene: TRBJ1-6
V gene: TRBV18
D gene: -
CDR3 protein: CASSPSFGEGENSPLHF
CDR3 DNA: TGTGCCAGCTCACCTTCGTTCGGGGAGGGAGAGAATTCACCCCTCCACTTT

clone size: -
J gene: TRBJ1-5
V gene: TRBV6-1
D gene: -
CDR3 protein: CASSDDSIQPQHF
CDR3 DNA: TGTGCCAGCAGTGACGACAGTATTCAGCCCCAGCATTTT

clone size: many
J gene: TRBJ2-7
V gene: TRBV6-1
D gene: TRBD1
CDR3 protein: CAIRRDRSSYEQYF
CDR3 DNA: TGTGCCATCCGCCGGGACAGAAGCTCCTACGAGCAGTACTTC

clone size: few
J gene: TRBJ2-7
V gene: TRBV14
D gene: -
CDR3 protein: CASSSGKGLSYEQYF
CDR3 DNA: TGTGCCAGCAGCTCGGGTAAAGGTTTATCCTACGAGCAGTACTTC

clone size: few
J gene: TRBJ2-7
V gene: TRBV20-1
D gene: -
CDR3 protein: CSARDVAQAYEQYF
CDR3 DNA: TGCAGTGCTAGAGATGTAGCACAGGCCTACGAGCAGTACTTC

clone size: -
J gene: TRBJ2-7
V gene: TRBV12-3/TRBV12-4
D gene: TRBD2
CDR3 protein: CASSLQAGEGHEQYF
CDR3 DNA: TGTGCCAGCAGCCTTCAAGCGGGAGAAGGCCACGAGCAGTACTTC

clone size: many
J gene: TRBJ1-1
V gene: TRBV28
D gene: TRBD1
CDR3 protein: CASTETGEAFF
CDR3 DNA: TGTGCCAGCACCGAGACAGGGGAAGCTTTCTTT

clone size: many
J gene: TRBJ1-1
V gene: TRBV5-1
D gene: TRBD1
CDR3 protein: CASSLRGQDTEAFF
CDR3 DNA: TGCGCCAGCAGCTTGAGGGGGCAGGACACTGAAGCTTTCTTT

clone size: few
J gene: TRBJ2-4
V gene: TRBV28
D gene: -
CDR3 protein: CASRTRRGEGIIQYF
CDR3 DNA: TGTGCCAGCAGGACCCGTAGGGGAGAGGGGATCATTCAGTACTTC

clone size: many
J gene: TRBJ2-5
V gene: TRBV24-1
D gene: TRBD1
CDR3 protein: CATSDSGQANQETQYF
CDR3 DNA: TGTGCCACCAGTGATTCGGGACAGGCTAACCAAGAGACCCAGTACTTC

clone size: many
J gene: TRBJ2-5
V gene: TRBV29-1
D gene: TRBD2
CDR3 protein: CSVEWGGPGETQYF
CDR3 DNA: TGCAGCGTTGAATGGGGAGGGCCCGGGGAGACCCAGTACTTC

clone size: -
J gene: TRBJ1-1
V gene: TRBV19
D gene: -
CDR3 protein: CASSIEQAGEAFF
CDR3 DNA: TGTGCCAGTAGTATTGAGCAAGCTGGTGAAGCTTTCTTT